This T cell receptor (beta chain) came from a study of cytotoxic CD8 clonotypes in ibrutinib-treated CLL. Overall study results and limits: Clonality correlated strongly with circulating CD8+ T cells and exceeded age-matched healthy donors at baseline. With treatment, public clonotypes, which were uncommon, either contracted or remained stable.

Regarding this clone: Its antigen is undetermined.

Investigators sourced about 2 micrograms of genomic DNA from cryopreserved PBMCs for TCR beta libraries. The germline V gene has CDR1 SEHNR and CDR2 FQNEAQ (reference sequence). Trimming took 5 bases from V and 4 from J, leaving 14 bases between them. The CDR3 covers 14 residues. A 1 in 200,000 to 1 in 1 million T cell depth was the sequencing target. Sequenced by immunoSEQ multiplex PCR; TCRdb stores in-frame clones only, minus some. The sample has around 92,000 clones, over 60% seen once. The genes are TRBV7-9 and TRBJ1-1, with TRBD1 as a possible D gene (6 bases). The source was PBMCs, collected after 24 months of ibrutinib treatment. The TCR originated in a human donor with chronic lymphocytic leukemia. The CDR3 DNA follows: TGTGCCAGCAGCCCCAGACAGGCACGCACTGAAGCTTTCTTT. The encoded protein is CASSPRQARTEAFF.